The rows below give T cell receptor beta chains drawn from one sample of a study of cytomegalovirus exposure and HLA in healthy donors. Some clones are missing from TCRdb's copy, which holds only in-frame ones; the method was immunoSEQ multiplex PCR. The sample lists over 15,000 clones, 84% occurring once. The sample was PBMCs. These receptors all stem from a human donor in good health. CDR3s include the opening cysteine and the closing phenylalanine or tryptophan. Fields, in order: clone size, V gene, J gene, D gene, CDR3 protein, CDR3 DNA. The D gene is left open where the match is weak. Size is stated for part of the rows, as once, few or many counts, or as a class when the clone is expanded.

NA,TRBV7-9,TRBJ2-7,NA,CASSSSHRDEQYF,TGTGCCAGCAGCTCAAGCCACAGGGACGAGCAGTACTTC
NA,TRBV5-6,TRBJ2-1,TRBD2,CASSKLAGVSYNEQFF,TGTGCCAGCAGCAAACTAGCGGGGGTCTCCTACAATGAGCAGTTCTTC
NA,TRBV9,TRBJ2-3,NA,CASSPRRSTDTQYF,TGTGCCAGCAGCCCTAGGCGAAGCACAGATACGCAGTATTTT
NA,TRBV2,TRBJ1-3,NA,CASKQGAGNTIYF,TGTGCCAGCAAACAGGGAGCGGGAAACACCATATATTTT
NA,TRBV13,TRBJ1-4,TRBD1,CASSLRTRGEKLFF,TGTGCCAGCAGCCTCAGAACCAGGGGGGAAAAACTGTTTTTT
NA,TRBV25-1,TRBJ1-6,NA,CASSEGRGDNSPLHF,TGTGCCAGCAGTGAAGGCAGGGGAGATAATTCACCCCTCCACTTT
NA,TRBV28,TRBJ1-5,NA,CASSLSSNQPQHF,TGTGCCAGCAGTTTGTCGAGTAATCAGCCCCAGCATTTT
NA,TRBV18,TRBJ2-2,NA,CASSLRQAPNTGELFF,TGTGCCAGCTCACTGCGACAGGCCCCCAACACCGGGGAGCTGTTTTTT
NA,TRBV19,TRBJ1-2,TRBD1,CASSLQGVNYGYTF,TGTGCCAGTAGTCTACAGGGGGTAAACTATGGCTACACCTTC
few,TRBV4-2,TRBJ1-4,NA,CASSPRGLGEKLFF,TGTGCCAGCAGCCCGAGGGGGTTAGGGGAAAAACTGTTTTTT
NA,TRBV7-2,TRBJ2-5,TRBD2,CASSLNRVAGEEQYF,TGTGCCAGCAGCTTAAATAGGGTAGCGGGAGAAGAGCAGTACTTC
NA,TRBV5-6,TRBJ2-3,TRBD2,CASSWGSGGPGDTQYF,TGTGCCAGCAGCTGGGGGAGCGGGGGCCCCGGGGATACGCAGTATTTT
NA,TRBV30,TRBJ1-1,NA,CALLRGVRTEAFF,TGTGCCCTGCTACGGGGGGTGAGGACTGAAGCTTTCTTT
NA,TRBV7-2,TRBJ1-4,NA,CASSLLRGREKLFF,TGTGCCAGCAGCTTACTCAGGGGAAGAGAAAAACTGTTTTTT
NA,TRBV6-5,TRBJ1-1,NA,CASSRGLNTEAFF,TGTGCCAGCAGTCGCGGGCTTAACACTGAAGCTTTCTTT
NA,TRBV7-2,TRBJ2-1,TRBD2,CASSLAFGTSGGSEQFF,TGTGCCAGCAGCTTAGCGTTTGGAACTAGCGGGGGATCAGAGCAGTTCTTC
NA,TRBV28,TRBJ1-1,NA,CASRVDPLQGLNTEAFF,TGTGCCAGCAGGGTGGACCCTTTACAGGGCTTGAACACTGAAGCTTTCTTT
NA,TRBV6-1,TRBJ1-3,TRBD1,CASSGRDRGLGGNTIYF,TGTGCCAGCAGTGGTCGGGACAGGGGGTTAGGTGGAAACACCATATATTTT
NA,TRBV28,TRBJ2-7,TRBD2,CASSLRREINEQYF,TGTGCCAGCAGTTTGAGGCGGGAGATAAACGAGCAGTACTTC
NA,TRBV5-4,TRBJ1-2,NA,CASSHTGFGGYTF,TGTGCCAGCAGCCACACAGGGTTCGGTGGCTACACCTTC
NA,TRBV11-2,TRBJ2-3,NA,CASSSDRINTDTQYF,TGTGCCAGCAGTTCCGACAGAATTAACACAGATACTCAGTATTTT
NA,TRBV11-2,TRBJ1-1,NA,CASSSGAAMNTEAFF,TGTGCCAGCAGCTCTGGGGCCGCGATGAACACTGAAGCTTTCTTT
NA,TRBV5-4,TRBJ1-3,NA,CASSLEKESSGNTIYF,TGTGCCAGCAGCTTGGAGAAGGAGAGCTCTGGAAACACCATATATTTT
NA,TRBV10-3,TRBJ2-7,TRBD1,CAMGQGTYEQYF,TGTGCCATGGGACAGGGGACCTACGAGCAGTACTTC
few,TRBV4-1,TRBJ2-7,TRBD1,CASSRGQGAAYEQYF,TGCGCCAGCAGCCGGGGACAGGGGGCCGCCTACGAGCAGTACTTC
NA,TRBV6-6,TRBJ2-1,TRBD2,CASSLAGGTYNEQFF,TGTGCCAGCAGCCTAGCGGGGGGGACCTACAATGAGCAGTTCTTC